The source of this TCR beta chain is a study of T-cell memory formation after mild COVID-19. Study at large: TCR clusters were mostly confined to one donor each.

V lost 5 bases, J lost 2 bases, and 1 base stayed unmatched. This CDR3 comprises 12 residues. CDR1 is DFQATT and CDR2 is SNEGSKA in the germline V gene (reference sequence). TCR alpha and TCR beta cDNA libraries carrying sample barcodes and UMIs came from 5'RACE with constant-segment primers. Each CDR3 protein is one row after TCRdb ran MiXCR on the 5' RACE reads. The table includes some 160,000 distinct CDR3 sequences, 30% to 35% detected once. The sample holds a few counts of this clonotype. The chain joins TRBV20-1 to TRBJ1-2; 8 bases match TRBD1. Sequences were obtained from PBMCs or a T cell subset sorted from them (not recorded which). The origin of this receptor is an adult woman who had mild COVID-19 (a few samples of this study predate the infection). Cell type and time point are not known. The CDR3 nucleotides are TGCAGTGCTCGGACAGGGAACTATGGCTACACCTTC. Residues: CSARTGNYGYTF.